What follows are 13 T cell receptor beta chains derived from one specimen sequenced in a study of vaccination effects on CD4 cells after COVID-19 (dated by TCRdb to 2022 to 2024). Their antigens are not known. Library preparation employed the immunoSEQ multiplex PCR assay. The immuneACCESS repertoire file appears here via TCRdb, limited to in-frame rearrangements. These files lack a portion of the clones; in checked studies, under half of the deficit traces to unresolved V genes, and the cause of the others is not known. The sample data list over 45,000 clones, and around 63% of these were observed just once. The ten largest clonotypes hold roughly 5.1% of the sample. After 10 to 11 days of culture, CD4+ T cells were isolated with the EasySep CD4+ T cell isolation kit. Specimen: CD4+ T cells from PBMCs cultured without peptide, collected before COVID-19 vaccination. The receptors stem from a human donor who received a COVID-19 vaccine.

This clone has only a few counts. The rearrangement joins TRBV5-5 to TRBJ1-1; 8 positions match TRBD1. The V gene's germline CDR1 is SGHKS and CDR2 YYEKEE (reference sequence). The CDR3 extends over 13 amino acids. V shed 4 bases, J shed 5 bases, and the junction held 4 bases outside the gene matches. Here the CDR3 reads CASSHTGGTEAFF. As DNA, the CDR3 is TGTGCCAGCAGCCACACAGGGGGAACTGAAGCTTTCTTT. Complete variable domain (other parts from reference TRBV5-5 and TRBJ1-1): DAGVTQSPTHLIKTRGQQVTLRCSPISGHKSVSWYQQVLGQGPQFIFQYYEKEERGRGNFPDRFSARQFPNYSSELNVNALLLGDSALYLCASSHTGGTEAFFGQGTRLTVV.

This clone was found a few times. The rearrangement uses TRBV28 and TRBJ1-1, with D unresolved. Trimming took 8 bases from V and 10 from J, leaving 14 bases between them. Germline V gene sequence: CDR1 MDHEN, CDR2 SYDVKM. The CDR3 spans 11 residues. CDR3 in amino acids: CASPGARGAFF. In DNA form, the CDR3 reads TGTGCCAGCCCGGGCGCCCGCGGAGCTTTCTTT.

CDR3 residues: CASRADRVEAFF. Here the CDR3 DNA reads TGTGCCAGCAGAGCCGACAGGGTTGAAGCTTTCTTT. The chain links TRBV6-6 to TRBJ1-1; TRBD1 matches at 7 bases. J lost 7 bases, V lost 6 bases, and 5 bases had no gene match. Germline CDR1 and CDR2: MNHNY and SVGAGI (reference sequence). The CDR3 runs 12 residues.

The V gene is TRBV2, the J gene TRBJ2-3; no definite D call. V lost 6 bases and J lost 2, with 12 bases in between. This CDR3 region has 14 residues. Germline CDR1 reads SNHLY; CDR2 reads FYNNEI. The chain's CDR3 is CASSVVGSTDTQYF. CDR3 in DNA: TGTGCCAGCAGCGTGGTGGGCTCCACAGATACGCAGTATTTT.

The rearrangement uses TRBV29-1 and TRBJ1-1; 9 nucleotides match TRBD1. The CDR3 has 14 amino acids. After removal of 5 bases from V and 0 bases from J, the junction contained 4 bases not matched to a gene. CDR1 SQVTM and CDR2 ANQGSEA come from the germline V gene. CDR3: CSVNDRGVNTEAFF. In nucleotides, the CDR3 is TGCAGCGTTAACGACAGGGGGGTGAACACTGAAGCTTTCTTT.

V gene TRBV5-5 combines with J gene TRBJ1-5; 8 bases match TRBD1. Germline V lookup: CDR1 SGHKS, CDR2 YYEKEE (reference sequence). The length of the CDR3 is 14 residues. The trim removed 0 bases at V and 7 bases at J, leaving 3 bases unmatched. Here the CDR3 DNA reads TGTGCCAGCAGCTTGGGGGCAGGGGGCCAGCCCCAGCATTTT. It codes for CASSLGAGGQPQHF.

This clone was detected a few times. This rearrangement joins TRBV3-1 (or the pseudogene TRBV3-2) to TRBJ1-1; D unresolved. Trimming shortened V by 5 bases and J by 3 bases, and 19 bases separated the two germline ends. The CDR3 is made up of 16 amino acids. The germline V gene has CDR1 LGHDT and CDR2 YNNKEL (reference sequence). CDR3 protein: CASSSPRTGNHTEAFF. The CDR3 region has the DNA TGTGCCAGCAGCTCACCACGGACCGGGAATCACACTGAAGCTTTCTTT.

V gene TRBV21-1 combines with J gene TRBJ1-2. TRBV21-1 is an annotated pseudogene. CDR3 length: 11 residues. The CDR3 nucleotides are TGTGCCAGCAGCAAAGAAGTGGGCTACACCTTC. Residues: CASSKEVGYTF.

In nucleotides, the CDR3 is TGTGCCAGTAGTACAGGGACAGGAGCCAACACTGAAGCTTTCTTT. It translates to CASSTGTGANTEAFF. V and J are TRBV19 and TRBJ1-1; 8 nucleotides align to TRBD1. V dropped 4 bases and J dropped 2; count of bases not matched to a gene: 6. Germline assignment: CDR1 LNHDA and CDR2 SQIVND (reference sequence). This CDR3 spans 15 amino acids.

This clone appeared once. The rearrangement links TRBV12-3 or TRBV12-4 to TRBJ1-2; no clear D gene. This CDR3 contains 12 residues. The V and J ends lost 6 bases and 8 bases respectively, with 13 bases between them. DNA for the CDR3: TGTGCCAGCAGACCATTGAGTCCGGGCTACACCTTC. This gives the protein CASRPLSPGYTF.

The count of this clone is one. V usage is TRBV28 and J usage is TRBJ2-3, with D hard to call. CDR1 and CDR2 (germline): MDHEN, SYDVKM. The CDR3 length is 15 residues. V dropped 0 bases and J dropped 2 bases, with 9 bases sitting between them. In nucleotides, the CDR3 is TGTGCCAGCAGTTTATGGACCGGAAACACAGATACGCAGTATTTT. This sequence encodes CASSLWTGNTDTQYF.

The V call is TRBV9, the J call TRBJ2-7; 7 bases map to TRBD2. The CDR3 is 16 residues long. Looked up from germline, CDR1 is SGDLS and CDR2 is YYNGEE. The junction had 11 bases not matched to a gene; V was cut back by 1 base and J by 4 bases. The CDR3 loop is CASSVSPGSGIYEQYF. In DNA, the CDR3 is TGTGCCAGCAGCGTAAGCCCAGGGAGCGGGATTTACGAGCAGTACTTC.

The rearrangement uses TRBV3-1 (or the pseudogene TRBV3-2) and TRBJ1-5, with D uncertain. The germline gives CDR1 LGHDT, CDR2 YNNKEL (reference sequence). With 1 base removed from V and 6 bases from J, the gap between germline ends came to 10 bases. The CDR3 totals 14 residues. The CDR3 bases are TGTGCCAGCAGCCAAGTAGGGAAGGGTCAGCCCCAGCATTTT. Amino acid sequence: CASSQVGKGQPQHF.